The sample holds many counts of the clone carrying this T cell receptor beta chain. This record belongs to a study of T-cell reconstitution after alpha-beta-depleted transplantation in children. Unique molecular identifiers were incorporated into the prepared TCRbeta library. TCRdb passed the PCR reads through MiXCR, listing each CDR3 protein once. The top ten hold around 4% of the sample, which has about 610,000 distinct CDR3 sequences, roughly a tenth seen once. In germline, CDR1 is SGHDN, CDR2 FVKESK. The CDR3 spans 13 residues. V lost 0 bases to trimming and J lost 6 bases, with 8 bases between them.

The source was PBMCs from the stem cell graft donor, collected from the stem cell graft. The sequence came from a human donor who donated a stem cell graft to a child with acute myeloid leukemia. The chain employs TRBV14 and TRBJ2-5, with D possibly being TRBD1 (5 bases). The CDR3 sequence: CASSQDRVKTQYF. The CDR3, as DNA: TGTGCCAGCAGCCAAGACAGGGTGAAGACCCAGTACTTC. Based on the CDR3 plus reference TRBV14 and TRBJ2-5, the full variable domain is EAGVTQFPSHSVIEKGQTVTLRCDPISGHDNLYWYRRVMGKEIKFLLHFVKESKQDESGMPNNRFLAERTGGTYSTLKVQPAELEDSGVYFCASSQDRVKTQYFGPGTRLLVL.